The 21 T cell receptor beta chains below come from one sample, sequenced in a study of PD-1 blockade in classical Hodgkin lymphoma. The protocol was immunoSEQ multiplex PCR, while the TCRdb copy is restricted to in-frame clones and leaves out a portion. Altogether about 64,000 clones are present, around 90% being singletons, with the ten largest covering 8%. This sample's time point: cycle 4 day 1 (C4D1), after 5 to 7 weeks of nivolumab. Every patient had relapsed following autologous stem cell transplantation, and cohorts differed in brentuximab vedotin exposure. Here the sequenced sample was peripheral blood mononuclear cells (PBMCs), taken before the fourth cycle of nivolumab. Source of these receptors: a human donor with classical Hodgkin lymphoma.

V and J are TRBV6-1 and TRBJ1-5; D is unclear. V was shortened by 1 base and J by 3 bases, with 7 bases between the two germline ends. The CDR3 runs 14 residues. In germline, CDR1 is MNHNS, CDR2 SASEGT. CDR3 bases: TGTGCCAGCAGTGAAGATCGGCCCAATCAGCCCCAGCATTTT. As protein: CASSEDRPNQPQHF.

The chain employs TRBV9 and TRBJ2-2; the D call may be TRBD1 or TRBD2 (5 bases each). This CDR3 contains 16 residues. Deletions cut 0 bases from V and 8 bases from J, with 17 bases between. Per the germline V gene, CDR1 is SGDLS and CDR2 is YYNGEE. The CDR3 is CASSVVAGSRAGELFF. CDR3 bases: TGTGCCAGCAGCGTAGTGGCAGGGAGTCGAGCTGGGGAGCTGTTTTTT.

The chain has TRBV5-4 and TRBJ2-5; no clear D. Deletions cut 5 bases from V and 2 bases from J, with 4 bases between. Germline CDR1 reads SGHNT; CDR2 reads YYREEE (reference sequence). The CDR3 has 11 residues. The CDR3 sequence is CASSRQETQYF. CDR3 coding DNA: TGTGCCAGCAGTCGGCAAGAGACCCAGTACTTC.

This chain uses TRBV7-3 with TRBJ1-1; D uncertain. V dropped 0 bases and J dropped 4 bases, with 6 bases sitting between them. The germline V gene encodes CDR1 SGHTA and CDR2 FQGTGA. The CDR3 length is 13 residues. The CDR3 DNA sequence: TGTGCCAGCAGCTTAACGGTTAGCACTGAAGCTTTCTTT. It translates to CASSLTVSTEAFF.

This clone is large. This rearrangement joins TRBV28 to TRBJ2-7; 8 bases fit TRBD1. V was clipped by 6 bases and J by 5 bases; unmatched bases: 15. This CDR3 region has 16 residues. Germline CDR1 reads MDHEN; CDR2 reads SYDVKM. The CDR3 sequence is CASRPWPRGLLNEQYF. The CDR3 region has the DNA TGTGCCAGCAGACCCTGGCCCAGGGGGCTTCTTAACGAGCAGTACTTC.

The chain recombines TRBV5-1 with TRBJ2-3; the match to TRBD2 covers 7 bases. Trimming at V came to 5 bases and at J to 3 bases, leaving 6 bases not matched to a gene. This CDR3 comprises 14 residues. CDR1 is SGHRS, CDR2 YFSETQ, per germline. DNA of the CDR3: TGCGCCAGCAGTGGCGGGAGTAGGACAGATACGCAGTATTTT. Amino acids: CASSGGSRTDTQYF.

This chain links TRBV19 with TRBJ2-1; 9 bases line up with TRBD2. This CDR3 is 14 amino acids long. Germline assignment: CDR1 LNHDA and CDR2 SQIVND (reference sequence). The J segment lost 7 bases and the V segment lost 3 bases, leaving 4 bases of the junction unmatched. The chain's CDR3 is CASSMAGGANEQFF. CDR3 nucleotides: TGTGCCAGTAGTATGGCGGGGGGGGCGAATGAGCAGTTCTTC.

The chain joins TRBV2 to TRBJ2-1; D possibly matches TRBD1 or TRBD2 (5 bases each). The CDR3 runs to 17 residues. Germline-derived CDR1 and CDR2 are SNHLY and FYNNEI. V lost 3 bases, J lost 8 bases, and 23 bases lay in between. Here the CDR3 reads CASSDTGTGARFDEQFF. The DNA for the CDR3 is TGTGCCAGCAGTGATACCGGGACCGGGGCGAGATTCGATGAGCAGTTCTTC.

CDR3: CASSQEEGAGSPLHF. Here the CDR3 DNA reads TGTGCCAGCAGCCAAGAAGAGGGGGCAGGTTCACCCCTCCACTTT. The chain joins TRBV4-2 to TRBJ1-6, with 7 nucleotides matching TRBD1. V dropped 0 bases and J dropped 9; count of bases not matched to a gene: 5. The CDR3 runs to 15 residues. CDR1 LGHNA and CDR2 YNFKEQ come from the germline V gene.

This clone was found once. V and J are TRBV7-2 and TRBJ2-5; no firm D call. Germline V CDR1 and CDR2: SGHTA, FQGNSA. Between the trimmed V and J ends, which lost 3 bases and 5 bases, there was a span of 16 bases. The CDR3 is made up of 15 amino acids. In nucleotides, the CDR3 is TGTGCCAGCAGCTTTTCTGGGGAAATCTTGGAGACCCAGTACTTC. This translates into CASSFSGEILETQYF.

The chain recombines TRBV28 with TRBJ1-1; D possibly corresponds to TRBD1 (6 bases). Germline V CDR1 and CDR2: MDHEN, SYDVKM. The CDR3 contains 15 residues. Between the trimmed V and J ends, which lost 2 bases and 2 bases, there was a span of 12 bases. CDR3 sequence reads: CASSLPQGPNTEAFF. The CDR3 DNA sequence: TGTGCCAGCAGTTTACCACAGGGCCCTAACACTGAAGCTTTCTTT.

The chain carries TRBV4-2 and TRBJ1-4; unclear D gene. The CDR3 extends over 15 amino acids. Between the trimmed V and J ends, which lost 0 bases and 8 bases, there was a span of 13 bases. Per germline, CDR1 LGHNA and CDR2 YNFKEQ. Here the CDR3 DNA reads TGTGCCAGCAGCCAAGATGAAAGAGATAGGGAAAAACTGTTTTTT. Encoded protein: CASSQDERDREKLFF.

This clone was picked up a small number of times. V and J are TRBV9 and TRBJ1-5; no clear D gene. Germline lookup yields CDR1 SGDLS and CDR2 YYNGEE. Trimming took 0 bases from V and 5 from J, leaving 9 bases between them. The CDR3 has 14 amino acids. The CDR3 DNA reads TGTGCCAGCAGCGTAGGGCTGGAGGATCAGCCCCAGCATTTT. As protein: CASSVGLEDQPQHF.

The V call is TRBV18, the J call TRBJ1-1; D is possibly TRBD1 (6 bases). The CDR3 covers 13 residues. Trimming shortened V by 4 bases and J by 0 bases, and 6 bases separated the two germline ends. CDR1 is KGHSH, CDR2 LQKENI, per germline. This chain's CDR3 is CASSRTVNTEAFF. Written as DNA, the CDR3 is TGTGCCAGCTCACGGACAGTGAACACTGAAGCTTTCTTT.

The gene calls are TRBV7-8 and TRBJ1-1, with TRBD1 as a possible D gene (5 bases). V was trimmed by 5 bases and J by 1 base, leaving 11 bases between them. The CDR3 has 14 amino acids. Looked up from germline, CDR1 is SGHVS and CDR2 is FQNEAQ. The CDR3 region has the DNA TGTGCCAGCAGCATCGGGCAGGGGAACACTGAAGCTTTCTTT. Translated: CASSIGQGNTEAFF.

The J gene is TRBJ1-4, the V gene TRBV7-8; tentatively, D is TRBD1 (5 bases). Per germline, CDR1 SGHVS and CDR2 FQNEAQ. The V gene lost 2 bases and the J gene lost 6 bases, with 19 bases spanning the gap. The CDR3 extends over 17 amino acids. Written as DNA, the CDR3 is TGTGCCAGCAGCTTATTCGCCCTAGGGGTGGGGGATGAAAAACTGTTTTTT. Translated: CASSLFALGVGDEKLFF. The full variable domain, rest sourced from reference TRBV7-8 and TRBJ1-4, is GAGVSQSPRYKVAKRGQDVALRCDPISGHVSLFWYQQALGQGPEFLTYFQNEAQLDKSGLPSDRFFAERPEGSVSTLKIQRTQQEDSAVYLCASSLFALGVGDEKLFFGSGTQLSVL.

Written as DNA, the CDR3 is TGTGCCAGCAGCTTGGCGGGCGGGAAAACAGATACGCAGTATTTT. Residues: CASSLAGGKTDTQYF. The V gene is TRBV5-4, the J gene TRBJ2-3; a weak D match, TRBD2 (6 bases). Per the germline V gene, CDR1 is SGHNT and CDR2 is YYREEE (reference sequence). The length of the CDR3 is 15 residues. The V and J ends lost 0 bases and 3 bases respectively, with 11 bases between them.

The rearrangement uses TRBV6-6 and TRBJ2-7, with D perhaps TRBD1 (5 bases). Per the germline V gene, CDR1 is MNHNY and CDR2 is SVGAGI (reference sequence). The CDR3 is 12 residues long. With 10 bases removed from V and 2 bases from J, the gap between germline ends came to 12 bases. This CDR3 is CATKDTPYEQYF. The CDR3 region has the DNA TGTGCCACCAAGGACACACCCTACGAGCAGTACTTC.

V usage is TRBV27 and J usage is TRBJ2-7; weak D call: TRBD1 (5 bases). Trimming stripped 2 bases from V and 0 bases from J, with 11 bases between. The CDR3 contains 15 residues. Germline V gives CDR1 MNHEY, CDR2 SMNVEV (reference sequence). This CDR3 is CASSLAADSSYEQYF. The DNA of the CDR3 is TGTGCCAGCAGTTTAGCGGCCGACAGCTCCTACGAGCAGTACTTC.

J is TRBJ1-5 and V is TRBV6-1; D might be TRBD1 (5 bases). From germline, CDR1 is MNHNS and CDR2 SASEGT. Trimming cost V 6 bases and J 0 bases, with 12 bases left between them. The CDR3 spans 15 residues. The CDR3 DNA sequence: TGTGCCAGCAGAATGACAGCTGATAGCAATCAGCCCCAGCATTTT. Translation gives CASRMTADSNQPQHF.

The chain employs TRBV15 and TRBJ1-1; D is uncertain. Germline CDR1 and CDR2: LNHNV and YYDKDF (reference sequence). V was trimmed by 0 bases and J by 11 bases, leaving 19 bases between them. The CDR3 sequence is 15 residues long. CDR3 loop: CATSRDRTDPIGAFF. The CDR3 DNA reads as TGTGCCACCAGCAGAGATCGAACCGACCCAATCGGGGCTTTCTTT.